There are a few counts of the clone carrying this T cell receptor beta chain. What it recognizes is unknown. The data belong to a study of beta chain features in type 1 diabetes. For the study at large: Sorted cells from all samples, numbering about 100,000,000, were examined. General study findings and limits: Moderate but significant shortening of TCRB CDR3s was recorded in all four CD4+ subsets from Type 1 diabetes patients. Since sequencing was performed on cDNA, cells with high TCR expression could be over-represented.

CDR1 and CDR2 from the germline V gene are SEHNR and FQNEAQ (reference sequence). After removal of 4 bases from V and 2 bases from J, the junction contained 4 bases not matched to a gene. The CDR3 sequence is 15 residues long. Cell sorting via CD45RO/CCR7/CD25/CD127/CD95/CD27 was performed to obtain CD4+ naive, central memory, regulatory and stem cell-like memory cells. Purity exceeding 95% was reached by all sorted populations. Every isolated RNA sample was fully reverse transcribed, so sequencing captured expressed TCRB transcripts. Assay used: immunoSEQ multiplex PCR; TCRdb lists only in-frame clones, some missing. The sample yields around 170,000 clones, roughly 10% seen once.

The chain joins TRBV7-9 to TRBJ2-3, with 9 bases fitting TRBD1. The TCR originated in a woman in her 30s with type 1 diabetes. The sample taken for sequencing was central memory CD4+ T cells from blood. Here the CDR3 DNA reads TGTGCCAGCAGCTCGACAGGGGGATACACAGATACGCAGTATTTT. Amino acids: CASSSTGGYTDTQYF.